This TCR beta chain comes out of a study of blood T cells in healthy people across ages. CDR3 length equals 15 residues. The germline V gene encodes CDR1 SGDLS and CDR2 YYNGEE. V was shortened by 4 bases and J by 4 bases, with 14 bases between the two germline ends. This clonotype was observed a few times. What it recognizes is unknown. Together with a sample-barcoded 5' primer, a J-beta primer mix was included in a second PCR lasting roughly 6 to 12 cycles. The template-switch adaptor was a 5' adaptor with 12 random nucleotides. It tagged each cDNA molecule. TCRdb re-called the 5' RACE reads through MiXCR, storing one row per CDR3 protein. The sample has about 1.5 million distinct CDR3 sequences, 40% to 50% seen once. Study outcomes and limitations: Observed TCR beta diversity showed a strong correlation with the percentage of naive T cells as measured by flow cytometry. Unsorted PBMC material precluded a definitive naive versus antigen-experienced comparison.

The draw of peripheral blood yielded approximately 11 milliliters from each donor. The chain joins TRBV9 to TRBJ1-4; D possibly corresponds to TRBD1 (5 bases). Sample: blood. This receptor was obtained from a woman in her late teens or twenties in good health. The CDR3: CASSNSGTGNEKLFF. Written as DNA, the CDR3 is TGTGCCAGCAGCAACTCCGGGACGGGTAATGAAAAACTGTTTTTT. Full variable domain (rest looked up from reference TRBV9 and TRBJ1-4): DSGVTQTPKHLITATGQRVTLRCSPRSGDLSVYWYQQSLDQGLQFLIQYYNGEERAKGNILERFSAQQFPDLHSELNLSSLELGDSALYFCASSNSGTGNEKLFFGSGTQLSVL.